The rows below give T cell receptor beta chains drawn from one sample of a study of OX40 agonist ivuxolimab in advanced cancers. Only in-frame clones appear in the TCRdb table, and some are missing; sequencing was by immunoSEQ multiplex PCR. The profile covers roughly 100,000 clones, with over 85% appearing a single time and less than 1% taken by the ten largest. The sequencing used CD4+ or CD8+ T cells sorted from blood, collected in a trial of the OX40 agonist ivuxolimab. These receptors were taken from an adult with an advanced solid tumor such as melanoma, head and neck, liver or kidney cancer. Both conserved end residues are part of each CDR3. A D gene is named only where the DNA matches it firmly. Size is omitted from some rows. Given values are once, few, many or a class for expanded clones.

v_call,j_call,clone_size,d_call,cdr3_nt,cdr3_aa
TRBV5-1,TRBJ1-5,NA,NA,TGCGCCAGCAGCTTGGTACCCGGGGGAGGTCTTACCAATCAGCCCCAGCATTTT,CASSLVPGGGLTNQPQHF
TRBV5-1,TRBJ2-7,NA,NA,TGCGCCAGCAGTCTAATTAGGGGCTCCAGCTCCTACGAGCAGTACTTC,CASSLIRGSSSYEQYF
TRBV28,TRBJ2-7,NA,NA,TGTGCCAGCATAGGGCTCTACGAGCAGTACTTC,CASIGLYEQYF
TRBV7-2,TRBJ2-5,NA,NA,TGTGCCAGCAGCTTAGAGCGGCAGGGGGAGACCCAGTACTTC,CASSLERQGETQYF
TRBV18,TRBJ1-6,NA,TRBD1,TGTGCCAGCTCACTACAGGGCGGGACAGGGAATTCACCCCTCCACTTT,CASSLQGGTGNSPLHF
TRBV5-8,TRBJ1-1,NA,NA,TGTGCCAGCAGCTTCGAGGGCAGTACTGAAGCTTTCTTT,CASSFEGSTEAFF
TRBV6-1,TRBJ1-1,NA,TRBD1,TGTGCCAGCAGTGGACAGGGGAGTTCTGAAGCTTTCTTT,CASSGQGSSEAFF
TRBV28,TRBJ2-2,NA,NA,TGTGCCAGCGGTCTAGGGAACACCGGGGAGCTGTTTTTT,CASGLGNTGELFF
TRBV19,TRBJ1-2,NA,TRBD1,TGTGCCAGTTACCGTACCGGGACAGAGGATTATGGCTACACCTTC,CASYRTGTEDYGYTF
TRBV19,TRBJ2-7,once,TRBD1,TGTGCCAGTAGCCGTACAGGGGGCAGCGAGCAGTACTTC,CASSRTGGSEQYF
TRBV5-1,TRBJ1-3,NA,NA,TGCGCCAGCAGCTTGGAGCCAGCCAGTGGAAACACCATATATTTT,CASSLEPASGNTIYF
TRBV6-5,TRBJ1-6,NA,NA,TGTGCCAGCAGTTACACACCGGGACTTCGGAATTCACCCCTCCACTTT,CASSYTPGLRNSPLHF
TRBV5-1,TRBJ2-1,NA,TRBD2,TGCGCCAGCAGCTTGCCGGGGGGGTCCTACAATGAGCAGTTCTTC,CASSLPGGSYNEQFF
TRBV6-5,TRBJ1-2,NA,TRBD1,TGTGCCAGCAGCATTACAGGGGGCGTTGGCTACACCTTC,CASSITGGVGYTF
TRBV9,TRBJ2-5,few,NA,TGTGCCAGCAGCGTAGGTGGCGGCCAAGAGACCCAGTACTTC,CASSVGGGQETQYF
TRBV6-1,TRBJ2-2,NA,NA,TGTGCCAGCAGTGAAGGGTGGGCCGGGGAGCTGTTTTTT,CASSEGWAGELFF
TRBV4-3,TRBJ2-1,NA,TRBD1,TGCGCCAGCAGCCAAGCACAGGGGGTAAGGAATGAGCAGTTCTTC,CASSQAQGVRNEQFF
TRBV18,TRBJ1-5,once,TRBD1,TGTGCCAGCTCACCGCTACCAACAGGGGGAGGGGATCAGCCCCAGCATTTT,CASSPLPTGGGDQPQHF
TRBV30,TRBJ2-5,NA,TRBD1,TGTGCCTGGATGGGACAGCATCAAGAGACCCAGTACTTC,CAWMGQHQETQYF
TRBV29-1,TRBJ1-5,NA,TRBD1,TGCAGCGTTTCTACAGGGGGAGGAAATCAGCCCCAGCATTTT,CSVSTGGGNQPQHF
TRBV2,TRBJ2-2,NA,NA,TGTGCCAGCAACATCCAGGGGACTAACACCGGGGAGCTGTTTTTT,CASNIQGTNTGELFF
TRBV6-1,TRBJ1-2,NA,NA,TGTGCCAGCAGTGGTGGTAGCCAGGGGAACTATGGCTACACCTTC,CASSGGSQGNYGYTF
TRBV10-3,TRBJ1-6,NA,NA,TGTGCCATCAGTTTAGGGAACGATTCACCCCTCCACTTT,CAISLGNDSPLHF
TRBV13,TRBJ2-4,NA,NA,TGTGCCAGCAGCTCCGGGCCCCAAGGGAACATTCAGTACTTC,CASSSGPQGNIQYF
TRBV2,TRBJ1-4,NA,NA,TGTGCCAGCAGTGAGGGTCTGGACAGTCGTGAAAAACTGTTTTTT,CASSEGLDSREKLFF
TRBV23-1,TRBJ2-5,NA,TRBD1,TGCGCCAGCCCCATGGACAGGGGGGTAGAGACCCAGTACTTC,CASPMDRGVETQYF
TRBV7-6,TRBJ1-1,NA,TRBD1,TGTGCCAGCAGCGATCCCCCAGGGGGCAGGGCCACTGAAGCTTTCTTT,CASSDPPGGRATEAFF
TRBV20-1,TRBJ1-1,NA,NA,TGCAGTGTAAGGACACTTGAAGCTTTCTTT,CSVRTLEAFF
TRBV7-2,TRBJ1-5,NA,NA,TGTGCCAGCAGCTTAGGGGAGGGCAGAGGCCAGCATTTT,CASSLGEGRGQHF
TRBV5-8,TRBJ2-2,NA,NA,TGTGCCAGCGACCCCGGACACGACACCGGGGAGCTGTTTTTT,CASDPGHDTGELFF
TRBV9,TRBJ1-1,NA,NA,TGTGCCAGCAGCGTAGGGAGGGGGACGGCCTACACTGAAGCTTTCTTT,CASSVGRGTAYTEAFF
TRBV5-1,TRBJ2-5,NA,TRBD1,TGCGCCAGCAGCCCGGGACAGGGGGACGTTAAGGAGACCCAGTACTTC,CASSPGQGDVKETQYF
TRBV19,TRBJ2-2,NA,TRBD2,TGTGCCAGTAAGACTAGCGGGGCGGCAAGGGGCACCGGGGAGCTGTTTTTT,CASKTSGAARGTGELFF
TRBV5-6,TRBJ2-3,few,NA,TGTGCCAGCAGCTTCGAACAGTTAGATACGCAGTATTTT,CASSFEQLDTQYF
TRBV12-5,TRBJ1-4,NA,NA,TGTGCTAGTGGTTTCTGCCAGGGTTTTAATGAAAAACTGTTTTTT,CASGFCQGFNEKLFF
TRBV4-3,TRBJ1-6,NA,TRBD1,TGCGCCAGCAGCCAGTCTCTGACAGGGGAAAAGAGACCCCTCCACTTT,CASSQSLTGEKRPLHF
TRBV4-1,TRBJ1-5,NA,NA,TGCGCCAGCAGCCAAGCAGGGAGCAATCAGCCCCAGCATTTT,CASSQAGSNQPQHF
TRBV11-2,TRBJ2-5,NA,TRBD1,TGTGCCAGCAGCTCTCGGGGCAGGGGGCGCGGAGAGACCCAGTACTTC,CASSSRGRGRGETQYF
TRBV7-2,TRBJ2-7,NA,TRBD1,TGTGCCAGCAGCCCTAGGGACAGAACCTACGAGCAGTACTTC,CASSPRDRTYEQYF
TRBV7-2,TRBJ2-7,NA,NA,TGTGCCAGCAGTTCTAACTACGAGCAGTACTTC,CASSSNYEQYF
TRBV11-2,TRBJ1-2,NA,TRBD1,TGTGCCAGCCGCCTCGCAGGGGGCTTTGGCTACACCTTC,CASRLAGGFGYTF
TRBV19,TRBJ2-3,NA,NA,TGTGCCAGTAGTGCTGGGCTCCATACGCAGTATTTT,CASSAGLHTQYF
TRBV4-2,TRBJ2-5,NA,TRBD2,TGTGCCAGCAGCCAGGGTGGACTAGCGGGGGGCCCTAGAGAGACCCAGTACTTC,CASSQGGLAGGPRETQYF
TRBV7-9,TRBJ1-1,NA,NA,TGTGCCAGCAGCTTAGGATGGGGGAACACTGAAGCTTTCTTT,CASSLGWGNTEAFF
TRBV5-4,TRBJ1-2,NA,NA,TGTGCCAGCAGCATCCTTACAGGGTTCGGGGACTATGGCTACACCTTC,CASSILTGFGDYGYTF